What follows describes a single TCR beta chain. As yet, its antigen is unknown. The sample belongs to a study of regulatory T cells in long-lasting Graves disease. The time point: newly diagnosed GD, antithyroid drugs for less than 3 months. The authors made the TCR library using RNA they extracted from PBMCs. Relying on iRepertoire HTBI primers and Arm-PCR of CDR3 regions, the team built TCR beta libraries. As originally analysed: The study identified 62 TRBV and 11 to 15 TRBJ segments across samples. TCRdb re-called the multiplex PCR reads through MiXCR, storing one row per CDR3 protein. Clone size and V and J calls follow TCRdb, not the original study. The profile covers hundreds of thousands of distinct CDR3 sequences, with roughly a sixth appearing a single time and just under 30% taken by the ten largest. With 0 bases clipped from V and 1 base from J, the junction kept 6 bases outside the gene matches. The germline gives CDR1 KGHDR, CDR2 SFDVKD. This CDR3 is built from 17 residues.

Study-wide points: Investigators studied peripheral blood only, not thyroid tissue. It is possible that accuracy was reduced by the small size of the sample.

The data were also submitted as part of a second study, on T cells in Graves' hyperthyroidism and ophthalmopathy.

Sequences were derived from peripheral blood mononuclear cells (PBMCs), sampled at new diagnosis, from a patient treated with antithyroid drugs. This rearrangement joins TRBV24-1 to TRBJ2-5, with 8 bases that match TRBD2. The TCR originated in a middle-aged man with Graves disease. The CDR3 sequence is CATSDLREGDIQETQYF. In DNA form, the CDR3 reads TGTGCCACCAGTGATTTGCGGGAGGGGGATATCCAAGAGACCCAGTACTTC.